A single sample gave rise to the 3 T cell receptor beta chains below, sequenced in a study of T cells in Graves' hyperthyroidism and ophthalmopathy. The TCR beta CDR3 regions underwent amplification using RNA transcripts as the source. First-round RT-PCR targeting the TCR CDR3 was performed with the HTBI primer set. TCRdb re-analysed the multiplex PCR reads in MiXCR, keeping a single row per CDR3 protein. The top ten hold more than 15% of the sample, which has around 580,000 distinct CDR3 sequences, around 15% seen once. Material: blood. Receptors were obtained from a woman aged 18-29 years with Graves' hyperthyroidism.

This clonotype was seen at least ten times. The chain uses TRBV7-9 and TRBJ2-5, with D perhaps TRBD2 (6 bases). Germline lookup yields CDR1 SEHNR and CDR2 FQNEAQ (reference sequence). The CDR3 is 15 amino acids. V was shortened by 1 base and J by 1 base, with 10 bases between the two germline ends. For the CDR3, the DNA is TGTGCCAGCAGCTTAGGCGCGGGGATCCAAGAGACCCAGTACTTC. Protein product: CASSLGAGIQETQYF.

There are many counts of this clonotype. The V and J genes are TRBV2 and TRBJ2-5, with 8 nucleotides matching TRBD2. There are 17 residues in the CDR3. Germline CDR1 reads SNHLY; CDR2 reads FYNNEI. Trimming cost V 1 base and J 5 bases; bases outside gene matches: 12. Here the CDR3 DNA reads TGTGCCAGCAGTGAAGTACCGGGACCGGGGGGGCAGGAGACCCAGTACTTC. Its protein product is CASSEVPGPGGQETQYF.

This clonotype was recorded many times. V is TRBV11-1 and J is TRBJ2-3; TRBD2 matches at 8 bases. The CDR3 runs to 16 residues. The junction had 6 bases not matched to a gene; V was cut back by 2 bases and J by 2 bases. Germline values: CDR1 SGHAT, CDR2 FQDESV (reference sequence). In DNA, the CDR3 is TGTGCCAGCAGCTTACGAGCGGGGGCGACCACAGATACGCAGTATTTT. Protein product: CASSLRAGATTDTQYF.